This entry lists 21 T cell receptor beta chains sequenced from one sample in a study of cytomegalovirus exposure and HLA in healthy donors. Both 60 Vbeta primers and 13 Jbeta primers went into the PCR. Repertoires were generated with immunoSEQ multiplex PCR, while TCRdb's copy carries only in-frame clones and drops some. The sample has about 99,000 clones; roughly 80% are singletons. The sequenced material came from PBMCs. The receptors come from a man between 45 and 60 years old in good health and CMV-seropositive.

The V call is TRBV2, the J call TRBJ2-2; 8 positions agree with TRBD1. Germline V gene lookup returns CDR1 SNHLY and CDR2 FYNNEI. The CDR3 has 17 residues. With 3 bases clipped from V and 0 bases from J, the junction kept 6 bases outside the gene matches. The CDR3 sequence: CASSEVRTGSNTGELFF. As DNA, the CDR3 is TGTGCCAGCAGTGAGGTGCGGACAGGGTCGAACACCGGGGAGCTGTTTTTT. The full variable domain, in which reference TRBV2 and TRBJ2-2 provide the parts outside the CDR3, is EPEVTQTPSHQVTQMGQEVILRCVPISNHLYFYWYRQILGQKVEFLVSFYNNEISEKSEIFDDQFSVERPDGSNFTLKIRSTKLEDSAMYFCASSEVRTGSNTGELFFGEGSRLTVL.

The chain links TRBV10-2 to TRBJ1-1, with D perhaps matching TRBD1 (5 bases). Germline CDR1 reads WSHSY; CDR2 reads SAAADI. CDR3 size: 12 residues. The V and J ends lost 2 bases and 9 bases respectively, with 10 bases between them. CDR3 residues: CASSEGAAKAFF. As DNA, the CDR3 is TGCGCCAGCAGTGAGGGGGCAGCTAAAGCTTTCTTT.

The chain carries TRBV6-4 and TRBJ2-3, with no clear D. Germline CDR1 is MRHNA and CDR2 is SNTAGT. Trimming took off 2 bases at V and 7 bases at J, with 4 bases between the two ends. The CDR3 has 11 residues. The CDR3 DNA is TGTGCCAGCAGTGACAACTATACGCAGTATTTT. Its translation: CASSDNYTQYF.

The rearrangement links TRBV6-4 to TRBJ2-7; no definite D call. The CDR3 has 14 residues. Germline V CDR1 and CDR2: MRHNA, SNTAGT. CDR3 protein: CASHAVCLPYEQYF. CDR3 nucleotide sequence: TGTGCTAGCCATGCAGTGTGCCTCCCCTACGAGCAGTACTTC.

The chain recombines TRBV7-9 with TRBJ1-4; 11 bases fit TRBD1. V shed 3 bases and J 6 bases; nucleotides not matched to a gene: 0. This CDR3 contains 14 residues. Germline CDR1 SEHNR, CDR2 FQNEAQ (reference sequence). Written as DNA, the CDR3 is TGTGCCAGCAGCTTGGGACAGGGGGATGAAAAACTGTTTTTT. Amino acids: CASSLGQGDEKLFF.

This rearrangement joins TRBV2 to TRBJ2-2; 11 bases map to TRBD1. Germline values: CDR1 SNHLY, CDR2 FYNNEI. V lost 5 bases and J lost 6; bases outside the gene matches: 5. The CDR3 is made up of 15 amino acids. CDR3: CASSLRTGGPGELFF. CDR3 DNA sequence: TGTGCCAGCAGTCTCCGGACAGGGGGCCCCGGGGAGCTGTTTTTT.

The chain links TRBV11-2 to TRBJ2-5; TRBD1 agrees at 11 bases. There are 14 residues in the CDR3. The V gene end was trimmed by 5 bases and the J gene end by 5 bases; junction bases not matched to a gene: 4. CDR1 SGHAT and CDR2 FQNNGV come from the germline V gene. CDR3 sequence: CASSVDRGPETQYF. CDR3 DNA: TGTGCCAGCAGCGTGGACAGGGGGCCGGAGACCCAGTACTTC.

The J gene is TRBJ2-5, the V gene TRBV15; 10 positions match TRBD2. The CDR3 length is 17 residues. Germline CDR1 LNHNV, CDR2 YYDKDF (reference sequence). The V segment lost 0 bases and the J segment 5 bases; nucleotides outside the gene matches: 9. The CDR3 DNA reads as TGTGCCACCAGCAGAGATGGCTCTACAGCGGGAGGGGAGACCCAGTACTTC. Residues: CATSRDGSTAGGETQYF. Full variable domain (missing parts from reference TRBV15 and TRBJ2-5): DAMVIQNPRYQVTQFGKPVTLSCSQTLNHNVMYWYQQKSSQAPKLLFHYYDKDFNNEADTPDNFQSRRPNTSFCFLDIRSPGLGDTAMYLCATSRDGSTAGGETQYFGPGTRLLVL.

The V and J genes are TRBV6-1 and TRBJ1-1, with D unclear. V was pared by 8 bases and J by 4 bases, with 14 bases between. The CDR3 spans 13 residues. Germline loops: CDR1 MNHNS, CDR2 SASEGT. The CDR3 loop reads CASYMGGSTEAFF. The CDR3, as DNA: TGTGCCAGCTACATGGGAGGGAGCACTGAAGCTTTCTTT.

The CDR3 here is CASSLTSGSIDEQYF. CDR3 sequence (DNA): TGTGCCAGCAGTTTAACTAGCGGGAGTATCGACGAGCAGTACTTC. The V gene is TRBV28, the J gene TRBJ2-7; 11 bases fit TRBD2. The CDR3 is 15 amino acids. From germline, CDR1 is MDHEN and CDR2 SYDVKM. V shed 2 bases and J 5 bases; nucleotides not matched to a gene: 5. Full variable domain (rest looked up from reference TRBV28 and TRBJ2-7): DVKVTQSSRYLVKRTGEKVFLECVQDMDHENMFWYRQDPGLGLRLIYFSYDVKMKEKGDIPEGYSVSREKKERFSLILESASTNQTSMYLCASSLTSGSIDEQYFGPGTRLTVT.

The CDR3 DNA reads TGCAGCGTTAACAGGGAGTTCACTGAAGCTTTCTTT. Its translation: CSVNREFTEAFF. V is TRBV29-1 and J is TRBJ1-1, with a tentative D call TRBD1 (6 bases). From germline, CDR1 is SQVTM and CDR2 ANQGSEA. The length of the CDR3 is 12 residues. V lost 5 bases and J lost 4, with 11 bases in between.

The chain couples TRBV19 to TRBJ1-6; the match to TRBD1 covers 10 bases. Germline values: CDR1 LNHDA, CDR2 SQIVND (reference sequence). The CDR3 covers 13 residues. The trim removed 7 bases at V and 8 bases at J, leaving 2 bases unmatched. The CDR3, as DNA: TGTGCCAGTAAGACAGGGGGCGATTCACCCCTCCACTTT. Residues: CASKTGGDSPLHF.

V gene TRBV10-3 combines with J gene TRBJ2-1; 14 nucleotides agree with TRBD2. With V trimmed by 5 bases and J by 7 bases, 13 bases remained unmatched. CDR1 and CDR2 from the germline V gene are ENHRY and SYGVKD. The CDR3 covers 18 residues. This CDR3 is CAISQGLGLAGARNEQFF. CDR3 DNA: TGTGCCATCAGTCAAGGGTTGGGACTAGCGGGAGCACGGAATGAGCAGTTCTTC.

In nucleotides, the CDR3 is TGTGCCATCAGTGAGTCGGGAAAGGGAGGTCAGCCCCAGCATTTT. Protein product: CAISESGKGGQPQHF. The chain is built from TRBV10-3 and TRBJ1-5, with D uncertain. The V gene lost 0 bases and the J gene lost 6 bases, with 12 bases spanning the gap. There are 15 residues in the CDR3. Germline V gives CDR1 ENHRY, CDR2 SYGVKD.

The V gene is TRBV5-4, the J gene TRBJ1-3; D remains ambiguous. The CDR3 consists of 13 residues. Trimming removed 5 bases from V and 0 bases from J, with 6 bases in between. Germline-derived CDR1 and CDR2 are SGHNT and YYREEE (reference sequence). CDR3 DNA: TGTGCCAGCAGTGAGTACTCTGGAAACACCATATATTTT. Residues: CASSEYSGNTIYF.

The V and J genes are TRBV5-1 and TRBJ2-3; D call uncertain. Trimming removed 4 bases from V and 4 bases from J, with 10 bases in between. This CDR3 is 13 amino acids long. Germline CDR1 SGHRS, CDR2 YFSETQ. The CDR3 sequence is CASSEYEPDTQYF. In DNA, the CDR3 is TGCGCCAGCAGCGAGTATGAGCCAGATACGCAGTATTTT.

CDR3 amino acids: CASSRDRNQETQYF. The CDR3 DNA reads as TGTGCCAGCAGCCGGGACAGAAACCAAGAGACCCAGTACTTC. The V and J genes are TRBV7-2 and TRBJ2-5, with 7 bases matching TRBD1. Per germline, CDR1 SGHTA and CDR2 FQGNSA. The CDR3 contains 14 residues. Trimming cost V 5 bases and J 0 bases; bases outside gene matches: 3.

V is TRBV7-3 and J is TRBJ2-2; 8 bases align to TRBD2. V shed 5 bases and J 4 bases; nucleotides not matched to a gene: 6. Looked up from germline, CDR1 is SGHTA and CDR2 is FQGTGA. The CDR3 loop spans 15 amino acids. CDR3 bases: TGTGCCAGCAGCCGGGAGGGGAGGGCCACCGGGGAGCTGTTTTTT. It encodes CASSREGRATGELFF.

The genes are TRBV9 and TRBJ2-2; D is perhaps TRBD2 (5 bases). From germline, CDR1 is SGDLS and CDR2 YYNGEE. V was clipped by 0 bases and J by 6 bases, with 9 bases between them. This CDR3 spans 14 amino acids. CDR3 DNA: TGTGCCAGCAGCGTAGAGGTGGGAGCCGGGGAGCTGTTTTTT. Encoded protein: CASSVEVGAGELFF.

This clone was detected a few times. The chain has TRBV6-1 and TRBJ2-1, with 7 bases matching TRBD2. V lost 2 bases to trimming and J lost 4 bases; unmatched junction nucleotides: 5. CDR3 size: 15 residues. Germline V lookup: CDR1 MNHNS, CDR2 SASEGT. The DNA of the CDR3 is TGTGCCAGCAGTGAAAACAGCGGGGAGTACAATGAGCAGTTCTTC. Protein: CASSENSGEYNEQFF.

This chain uses TRBV18 with TRBJ2-3, with TRBD1 identical over 7 bases. With V trimmed by 3 bases and J by 8 bases, 11 bases remained unmatched. There are 15 residues in the CDR3. Germline CDR1 is KGHSH and CDR2 is LQKENI. This chain's CDR3 is CASSPARQGFVTQYF. CDR3 bases: TGTGCCAGCTCACCCGCGAGACAGGGTTTTGTTACGCAGTATTTT.